This T cell receptor beta chain was retrieved from a study of cytomegalovirus exposure and HLA in healthy donors. Points from the study as a whole: TRBV6-2, TRBV6-3 and some other V segments were excluded as indistinguishable. Earlier results showed most TCR beta V segments being productive about 87% or about 30% of the time. Researchers reported in a later analysis that a missense DCLRE1C variant was tied to TCR beta V- and J-gene trimming. By a later analysis, the bulk of CMV-associated TCR beta chains appeared HLA-restricted.

The CDR3 has 12 amino acids. V was shortened by 5 bases and J by 4 bases, with 7 bases between the two germline ends. From germline, CDR1 is SGHTA and CDR2 FQGNSA. Primers for the PCR totalled 60 Vbeta and 13 Jbeta. Clones were sequenced by immunoSEQ multiplex PCR, and TCRdb holds only the in-frame ones, with some missing. The data show 40,000 to 45,000 clones, with about 80% seen just once and 1.4% held by the top ten. Concerning this clone: The antigen is not known.

Sequencing was done on a sample of PBMCs. The TCR originated in a young man in good health and CMV-seronegative. The V call is TRBV7-2, the J call TRBJ2-3; D is uncertain. The CDR3 bases are TGTGCCAGCAGCGGAGCTGCAGATACGCAGTATTTT. Its translation is CASSGAADTQYF.